These 8 T cell receptor beta chains share one sample of origin, sequenced in a study of blood T cell repertoires in COVID-19. Clones were read by immunoSEQ multiplex PCR, and TCRdb kept only the in-frame ones, dropping some. The sample has about 240,000 clones, about 83% seen once. Sequencing was done on a sample of PBMCs or T cells enriched from blood (not recorded which). These receptors came from a woman aged 40 to 55 who had been exposed to COVID-19.

The CDR3: CASSIVPIEGQPQHF. CDR3 sequence (DNA): TGTGCCAGTAGTATAGTCCCCATCGAGGGTCAGCCCCAGCATTTT. V usage is TRBV19 and J usage is TRBJ1-5; D is uncertain. This CDR3 spans 15 amino acids. Looked up from germline, CDR1 is LNHDA and CDR2 is SQIVND (reference sequence). Trimming removed 1 base at V and 6 bases at J, with 13 bases between.

The chain's CDR3 is CASRDRAAEQFF. The CDR3 coding sequence is TGTGCCAGCAGGGACAGGGCGGCTGAGCAGTTCTTC. This sequence joins TRBV2 and TRBJ2-1; 8 bases are shared with TRBD1. The CDR3 loop spans 12 amino acids. V dropped 6 bases and J dropped 9; count of bases not matched to a gene: 4. Germline V gene sequence: CDR1 SNHLY, CDR2 FYNNEI.

This clone appeared once. V gene TRBV18 combines with J gene TRBJ1-1, with unresolved D. Germline loops: CDR1 KGHSH, CDR2 LQKENI. This CDR3 spans 14 amino acids. V was clipped by 3 bases and J by 4 bases, with 12 bases between them. CDR3 sequence: CASSPASTGTEAFF. In nucleotides, the CDR3 is TGTGCCAGCTCACCGGCGAGCACGGGCACTGAAGCTTTCTTT.

The chain links TRBV27 to TRBJ1-2; perhaps TRBD1 as D (6 bases). Per germline, CDR1 MNHEY and CDR2 SMNVEV (reference sequence). V lost 7 bases and J lost 4, with 19 bases in between. The CDR3 spans 15 residues. CDR3 nucleotide sequence: TGTGCCAGCACCCCCCCACGGGGCAGGGGCTATGGCTACACCTTC. It translates to CASTPPRGRGYGYTF.

V usage is TRBV6-5 and J usage is TRBJ1-1, with D hard to call. V dropped 7 bases and J dropped 3 bases, with 12 bases sitting between them. The CDR3 sequence is 13 residues long. Germline V gives CDR1 MNHEY, CDR2 SVGAGI. CDR3 region: CASTEGVYTEAFF. The CDR3 bases are TGTGCCAGCACCGAGGGTGTCTACACTGAAGCTTTCTTT.

This sequence joins TRBV6-5 and TRBJ2-7; 8 bases agree with TRBD1. The CDR3 contains 15 residues. Germline V CDR1 and CDR2: MNHEY, SVGAGI. The trim removed 0 bases at V and 2 bases at J, leaving 3 bases unmatched. The CDR3 reads CASSYSQGATYEQYF. CDR3 DNA: TGTGCCAGCAGTTACTCGCAGGGGGCTACCTACGAGCAGTACTTC.

The rearrangement uses TRBV15 and TRBJ1-5; no definite D call. V shed 5 bases and J shed 5 bases, with 19 bases lying between them. From germline, CDR1 is LNHNV and CDR2 YYDKDF (reference sequence). The length of the CDR3 is 16 residues. CDR3 nucleotide sequence: TGTGCCACCAGCCGCCGGGGAAGGATCGGAGATCAGCCCCAGCATTTT. Translating it yields CATSRRGRIGDQPQHF.

V is TRBV29-1 and J is TRBJ1-2; maybe TRBD1 (6 bases). Looked up from germline, CDR1 is SQVTM and CDR2 is ANQGSEA. CDR3 length equals 14 residues. The V gene lost 0 bases and the J gene lost 5 bases, with 13 bases spanning the gap. This CDR3 is CSVEDPRTVYGYTF. In DNA, the CDR3 is TGCAGCGTTGAAGATCCCCGGACAGTTTATGGCTACACCTTC.